This T cell receptor beta chain was obtained from a study of blood T cell repertoires in COVID-19. Across the whole study: Researchers got acute and convalescent COVID-19 samples from the United States, Italy and Spain. In each case, the material was cDNA or gDNA derived from T cells, B-cell-depleted T cells, or PBMCs.

As handled by the study authors: From reference gene primer amplification, estimates of nucleated cell counts were derived. Some clones are missing from TCRdb's copy, which holds only in-frame ones; the method was immunoSEQ multiplex PCR. V and J calls and clone size come straight from that table; D and trimming were deduced from the DNA. The sample lists under 75,000 clones; about 80% were seen once. The CDR3 runs to 17 residues. The germline gives CDR1 SGHTS, CDR2 YDEGEE. V dropped 1 base and J dropped 0 bases, with 11 bases sitting between them. The chain joins TRBV5-8 to TRBJ2-6, with D perhaps TRBD1 (5 bases). The sequence came from a man between 65 and 85 years old who had recovered from COVID-19. The source material was peripheral blood. CDR3 amino acids: CASSLPGLHSGANVLTF. The DNA for the CDR3 is TGTGCCAGCAGCTTGCCAGGGCTACACTCTGGGGCCAACGTCCTGACTTTC.